The rows below give T cell receptor beta chains drawn from one sample of a study of blood T cell repertoires in COVID-19. Generated by immunoSEQ multiplex PCR, the TCRdb table keeps only in-frame clones and is missing some. The sample lists hundreds of thousands of clones, about 83% seen once, with roughly 6.2% in the top ten. Sample: peripheral blood. Receptors originate from a man aged 55 to 70 who had recovered from COVID-19. Each CDR3 is given with its conserved first and last residue. Each record gives: D gene, clone size, V gene, J gene, CDR3 protein, CDR3 DNA. D genes are given only for firm matches. Expanded clones get a size class; other rows say once, few or many, or leave the size out.

TRBD1,few,TRBV9,TRBJ1-1,CASSLTGGGSTEAFF,TGTGCCAGCAGCCTTACAGGGGGAGGGAGCACTGAAGCTTTCTTT
TRBD1,.,TRBV3-1/TRBV3-2,TRBJ2-5,CASSHPPDRVPQYF,TGTGCCAGCAGCCACCCCCCGGACAGGGTGCCCCAGTACTTC
TRBD1,.,TRBV9,TRBJ2-4,CASSPEGANIQYF,TGTGCCAGCAGCCCCGAGGGGGCAAACATTCAGTACTTC
.,once,TRBV5-4,TRBJ2-1,CASRQPGGQAYNEQFF,TGTGCCAGCAGGCAACCAGGGGGGCAAGCCTACAATGAGCAGTTCTTC
.,.,TRBV6-1,TRBJ2-7,CASSEGKGHTIYEQYF,TGTGCCAGCAGTGAAGGTAAGGGACACACGATCTACGAGCAGTACTTC
.,.,TRBV7-2,TRBJ2-3,CASALLGHSTDTQYF,TGTGCCAGCGCCTTATTGGGGCATAGCACAGATACGCAGTATTTT
.,.,TRBV7-2,TRBJ2-3,CASGFWQGNTDTQYF,TGTGCCAGCGGCTTTTGGCAGGGGAACACAGATACGCAGTATTTT
.,.,TRBV6-2/TRBV6-3,TRBJ2-6,CASSSRSSLRYGANVLTF,TGTGCCAGCAGTTCTAGGTCGAGCCTGAGGTATGGGGCCAACGTCCTGACTTTC
.,.,TRBV12-3/TRBV12-4,TRBJ1-5,CASSFREDQPQHF,TGTGCCAGCAGTTTCAGGGAAGATCAGCCCCAGCATTTT
.,.,TRBV4-3,TRBJ1-2,CASSQDRGKRGYTF,TGCGCCAGCAGCCAAGACAGGGGAAAGCGGGGCTACACCTTC
.,.,TRBV19,TRBJ1-5,CASSIGSDQPQHF,TGTGCCAGTAGTATAGGAAGCGATCAGCCCCAGCATTTT
TRBD1,.,TRBV9,TRBJ1-4,CASSGGDRGLEKLFF,TGTGCCAGCAGCGGGGGCGACAGGGGGCTTGAAAAACTGTTTTTT
TRBD1,.,TRBV18,TRBJ1-1,CASSSGQGRTGTEAFF,TGTGCCAGCTCATCCGGACAGGGGCGCACGGGCACTGAAGCTTTCTTT
TRBD1,.,TRBV6-5,TRBJ1-4,CASSRQGAEEKLFF,TGTGCCAGCAGTCGACAGGGGGCAGAGGAAAAACTGTTTTTT
TRBD1,.,TRBV5-1,TRBJ2-7,CASSNRDSLSYEQYF,TGCGCCAGCAGCAACCGGGACAGTCTCTCCTACGAGCAGTACTTC
.,.,TRBV12-3/TRBV12-4,TRBJ1-1,CASSFRRGTEAFF,TGTGCCAGCAGTTTTAGGAGGGGCACTGAAGCTTTCTTT
.,.,TRBV5-1,TRBJ1-1,CASSLVAGENTEAFF,TGCGCCAGCAGCTTGGTCGCAGGGGAGAACACTGAAGCTTTCTTT
TRBD1,once,TRBV6-5,TRBJ2-2,CASTSQGVTGELFF,TGTGCCAGCACCTCACAGGGGGTGACCGGGGAGCTGTTTTTT
.,.,TRBV7-2,TRBJ1-1,CASSLHGLGAQTEAFF,TGTGCCAGCAGCTTACATGGGCTGGGGGCGCAAACTGAAGCTTTCTTT
.,.,TRBV20-1,TRBJ1-6,CSASEPSYNSPLHF,TGCAGTGCTAGTGAACCCAGTTATAATTCACCCCTCCACTTT
TRBD1,.,TRBV19,TRBJ1-2,CATGTAYGYTF,TGTGCCACCGGGACAGCGTATGGCTACACCTTC
.,.,TRBV11-2,TRBJ1-2,CASSLAPDIYGYTF,TGTGCCAGCAGCTTAGCCCCGGACATCTATGGCTACACCTTC